This T cell receptor beta chain was captured in a study of cytomegalovirus exposure and HLA in healthy donors. Study details: Inside one of the first data releases sat around 85 million unique TCRs taken from HLA-typed donors. Of more than 350 genotyped donors, roughly 80% clustered with self-reported Caucasian donors. Study results and limitations: Immune exposure data for these donors was limited to CMV serostatus.

The ends were cut back, 3 bases at V and 0 bases at J, with 18 bases in the middle. Germline loops: CDR1 SQVTM, CDR2 ANQGSEA. The CDR3 totals 17 residues. About this clone itself: Its antigen is undetermined.

It was with 60 Vbeta and 13 Jbeta primers that the PCR ran. Some clones are missing from TCRdb's copy, which holds only in-frame ones; the method was immunoSEQ multiplex PCR. The sample has some 140,000 clones; roughly four fifths are singletons. This cohort consisted of healthy bone marrow donors. The rearrangement uses TRBV29-1 and TRBJ2-1; a weak D match, TRBD2 (7 bases). The clonotype was recovered from a woman between 45 and 60 years old in good health and CMV-seropositive. The sample consisted of PBMCs. CDR3 region: CSVDGRGLTVSYNEQFF. DNA for the CDR3: TGCAGCGTTGACGGGCGGGGGCTTACTGTCTCCTACAATGAGCAGTTCTTC.